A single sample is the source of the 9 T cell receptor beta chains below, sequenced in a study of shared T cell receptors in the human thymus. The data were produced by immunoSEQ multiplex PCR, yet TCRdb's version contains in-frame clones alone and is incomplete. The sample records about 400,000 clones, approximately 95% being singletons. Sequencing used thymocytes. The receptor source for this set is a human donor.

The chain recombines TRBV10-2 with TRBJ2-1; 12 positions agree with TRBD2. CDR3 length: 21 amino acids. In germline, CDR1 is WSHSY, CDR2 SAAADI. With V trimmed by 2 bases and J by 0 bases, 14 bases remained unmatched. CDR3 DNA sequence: TGCGCCAGCAGTGAGCCAATTGGGCTAGCGGGAGGGCCGCCCTCCTACAATGAGCAGTTCTTC. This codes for CASSEPIGLAGGPPSYNEQFF.

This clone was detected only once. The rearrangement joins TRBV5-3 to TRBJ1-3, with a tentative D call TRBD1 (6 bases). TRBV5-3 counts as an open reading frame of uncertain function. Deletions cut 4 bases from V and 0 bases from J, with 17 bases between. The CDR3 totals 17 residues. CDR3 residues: CARSKLTDRNSGNTIYF. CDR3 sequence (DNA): TGTGCCAGAAGCAAACTCACTGACAGGAACTCTGGAAACACCATATATTTT.

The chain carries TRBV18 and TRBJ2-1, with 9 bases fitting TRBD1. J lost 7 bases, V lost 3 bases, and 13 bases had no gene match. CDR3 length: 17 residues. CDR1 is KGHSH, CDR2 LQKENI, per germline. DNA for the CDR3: TGTGCCAGCTCACCTCATCGGGACAGGGAGGAACCGAATGAGCAGTTCTTC. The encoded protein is CASSPHRDREEPNEQFF.

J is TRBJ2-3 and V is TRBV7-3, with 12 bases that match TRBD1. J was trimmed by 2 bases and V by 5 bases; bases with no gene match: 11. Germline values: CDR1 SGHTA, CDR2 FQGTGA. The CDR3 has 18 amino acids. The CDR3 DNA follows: TGTGCCAGCAGCCTGGGACAGGGGGCCCTGGGGATCACAGATACGCAGTATTTT. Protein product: CASSLGQGALGITDTQYF.

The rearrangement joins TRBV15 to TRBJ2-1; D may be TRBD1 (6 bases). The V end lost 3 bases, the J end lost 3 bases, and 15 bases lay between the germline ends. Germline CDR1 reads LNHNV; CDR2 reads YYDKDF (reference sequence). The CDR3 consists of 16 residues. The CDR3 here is CATSRKQTGLYNEQFF. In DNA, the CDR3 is TGTGCCACCAGCAGGAAACAGACAGGTCTCTACAATGAGCAGTTCTTC.

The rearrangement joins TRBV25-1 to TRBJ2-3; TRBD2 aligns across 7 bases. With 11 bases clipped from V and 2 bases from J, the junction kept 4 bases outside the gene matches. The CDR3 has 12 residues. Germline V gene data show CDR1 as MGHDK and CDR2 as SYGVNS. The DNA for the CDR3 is TGTGCCGCTCTAGCGGTCACAGATACGCAGTATTTT. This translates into CAALAVTDTQYF.

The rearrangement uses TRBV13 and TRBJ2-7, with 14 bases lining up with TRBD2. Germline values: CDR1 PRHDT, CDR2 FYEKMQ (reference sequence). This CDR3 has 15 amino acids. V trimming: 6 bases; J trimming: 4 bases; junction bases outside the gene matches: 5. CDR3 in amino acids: CASSQTSGRAYEQYF. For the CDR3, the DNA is TGTGCCAGCAGTCAGACTAGCGGGAGGGCATACGAGCAGTACTTC.

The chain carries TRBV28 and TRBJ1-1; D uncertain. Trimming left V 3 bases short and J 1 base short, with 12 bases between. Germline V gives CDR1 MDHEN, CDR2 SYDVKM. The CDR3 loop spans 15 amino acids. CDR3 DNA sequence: TGTGCCAGCAGTTTTTCTCTTGAGTCGAACACTGAAGCTTTCTTT. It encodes CASSFSLESNTEAFF. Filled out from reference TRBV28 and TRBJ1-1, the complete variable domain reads DVKVTQSSRYLVKRTGEKVFLECVQDMDHENMFWYRQDPGLGLRLIYFSYDVKMKEKGDIPEGYSVSREKKERFSLILESASTNQTSMYLCASSFSLESNTEAFFGQGTRLTVV.

The CDR3 spells CASSLAGELFF. CDR3 DNA sequence: TGTGCCAGCAGCCTGGCCGGGGAGCTGTTTTTT. The rearrangement links TRBV7-9 to TRBJ2-2; D not certain. Germline assignment: CDR1 SEHNR and CDR2 FQNEAQ (reference sequence). CDR3 size: 11 residues. V dropped 5 bases and J dropped 6 bases, with 4 bases sitting between them.